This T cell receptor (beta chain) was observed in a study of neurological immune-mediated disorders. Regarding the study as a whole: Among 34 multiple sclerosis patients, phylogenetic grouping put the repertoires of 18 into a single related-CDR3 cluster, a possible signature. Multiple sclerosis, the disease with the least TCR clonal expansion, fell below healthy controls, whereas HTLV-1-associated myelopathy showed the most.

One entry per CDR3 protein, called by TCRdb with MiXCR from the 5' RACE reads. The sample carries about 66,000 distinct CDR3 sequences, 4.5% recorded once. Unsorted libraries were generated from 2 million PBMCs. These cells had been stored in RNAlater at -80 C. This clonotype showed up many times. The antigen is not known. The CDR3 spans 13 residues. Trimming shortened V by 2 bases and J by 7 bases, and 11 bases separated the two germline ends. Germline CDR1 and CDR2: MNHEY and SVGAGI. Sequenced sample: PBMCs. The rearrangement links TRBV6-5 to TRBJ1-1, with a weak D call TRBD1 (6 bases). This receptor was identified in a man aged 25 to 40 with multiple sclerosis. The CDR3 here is CASSYTDRSEAFF. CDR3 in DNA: TGTGCCAGCAGTTACACCGACAGGAGTGAAGCTTTCTTT.